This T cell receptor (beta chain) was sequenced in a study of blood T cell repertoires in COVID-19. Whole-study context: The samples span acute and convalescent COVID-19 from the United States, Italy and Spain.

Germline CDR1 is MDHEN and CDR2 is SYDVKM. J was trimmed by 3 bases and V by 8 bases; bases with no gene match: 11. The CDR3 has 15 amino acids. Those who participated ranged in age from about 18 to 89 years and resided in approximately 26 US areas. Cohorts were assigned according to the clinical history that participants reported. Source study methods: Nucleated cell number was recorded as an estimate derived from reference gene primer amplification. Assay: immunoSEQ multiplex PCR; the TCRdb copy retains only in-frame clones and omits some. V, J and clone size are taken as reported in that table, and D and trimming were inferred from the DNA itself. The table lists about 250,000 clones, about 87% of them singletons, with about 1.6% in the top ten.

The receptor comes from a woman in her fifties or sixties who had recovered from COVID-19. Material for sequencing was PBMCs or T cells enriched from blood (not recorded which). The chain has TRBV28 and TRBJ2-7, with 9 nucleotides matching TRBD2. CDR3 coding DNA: TGTGCCAGCGGGACGACGGGACTAGCCGTCTACGAGCAGTACTTC. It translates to CASGTTGLAVYEQYF.